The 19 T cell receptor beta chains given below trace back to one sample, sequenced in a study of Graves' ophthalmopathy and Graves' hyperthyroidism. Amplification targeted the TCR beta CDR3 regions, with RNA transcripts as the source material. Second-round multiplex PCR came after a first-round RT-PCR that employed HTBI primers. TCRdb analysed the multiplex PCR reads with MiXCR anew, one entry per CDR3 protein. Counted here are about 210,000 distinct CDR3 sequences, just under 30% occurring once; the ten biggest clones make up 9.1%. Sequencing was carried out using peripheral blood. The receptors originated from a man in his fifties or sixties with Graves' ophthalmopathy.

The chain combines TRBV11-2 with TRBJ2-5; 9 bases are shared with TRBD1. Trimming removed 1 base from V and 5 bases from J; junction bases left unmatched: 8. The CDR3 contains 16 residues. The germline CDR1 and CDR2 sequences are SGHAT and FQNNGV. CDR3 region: CASSLGNRGLRETQYF. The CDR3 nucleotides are TGTGCCAGCAGCTTAGGCAACAGGGGGCTTCGGGAGACCCAGTACTTC.

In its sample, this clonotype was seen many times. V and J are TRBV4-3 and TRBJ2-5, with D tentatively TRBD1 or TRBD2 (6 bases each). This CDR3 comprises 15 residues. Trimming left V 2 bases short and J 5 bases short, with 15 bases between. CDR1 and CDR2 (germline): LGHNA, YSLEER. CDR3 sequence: CASSQRGAREETQYF. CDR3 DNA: TGCGCCAGCAGCCAAAGGGGGGCTAGAGAGGAGACCCAGTACTTC.

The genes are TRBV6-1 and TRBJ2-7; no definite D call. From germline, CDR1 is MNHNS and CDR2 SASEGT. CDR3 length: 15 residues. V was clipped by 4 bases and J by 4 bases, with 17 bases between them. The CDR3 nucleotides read TGTGCCAGCAGTGTGGGCGGCCTAAAAACGTACGAGCAGTACTTC. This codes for CASSVGGLKTYEQYF.

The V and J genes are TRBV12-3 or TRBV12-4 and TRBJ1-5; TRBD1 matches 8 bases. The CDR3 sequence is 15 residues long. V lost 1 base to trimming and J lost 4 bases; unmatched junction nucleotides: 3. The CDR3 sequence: CASSLETGGNQPQHF. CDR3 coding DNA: TGTGCCAGCAGTTTAGAAACAGGGGGGAATCAGCCCCAGCATTTT.

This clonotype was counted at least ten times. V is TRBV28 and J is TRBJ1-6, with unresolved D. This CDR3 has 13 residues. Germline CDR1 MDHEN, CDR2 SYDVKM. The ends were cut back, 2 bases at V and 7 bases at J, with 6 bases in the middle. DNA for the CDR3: TGTGCCAGCAGTTTAGGCGTAAATTCACCCCTCCACTTT. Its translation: CASSLGVNSPLHF.

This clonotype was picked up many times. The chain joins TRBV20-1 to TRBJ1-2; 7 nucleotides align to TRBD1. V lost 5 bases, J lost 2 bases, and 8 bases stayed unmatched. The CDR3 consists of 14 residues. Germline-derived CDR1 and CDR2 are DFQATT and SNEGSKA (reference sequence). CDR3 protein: CSAAPGQANYGYTF. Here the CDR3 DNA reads TGCAGTGCTGCTCCCGGACAGGCCAACTATGGCTACACCTTC.

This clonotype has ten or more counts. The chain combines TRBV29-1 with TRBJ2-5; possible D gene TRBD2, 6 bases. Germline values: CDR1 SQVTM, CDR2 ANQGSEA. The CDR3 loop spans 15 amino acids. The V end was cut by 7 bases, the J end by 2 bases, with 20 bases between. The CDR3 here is CSARGTKLIQETQYF. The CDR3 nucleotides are TGCAGCGCGCGCGGGACCAAATTAATTCAAGAGACCCAGTACTTC.

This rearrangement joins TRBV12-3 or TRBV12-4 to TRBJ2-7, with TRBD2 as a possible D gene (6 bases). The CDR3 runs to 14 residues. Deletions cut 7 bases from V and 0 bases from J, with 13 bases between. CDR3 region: CASTGGASSYEQYF. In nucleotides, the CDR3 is TGTGCCAGCACCGGAGGGGCGAGCTCCTACGAGCAGTACTTC.

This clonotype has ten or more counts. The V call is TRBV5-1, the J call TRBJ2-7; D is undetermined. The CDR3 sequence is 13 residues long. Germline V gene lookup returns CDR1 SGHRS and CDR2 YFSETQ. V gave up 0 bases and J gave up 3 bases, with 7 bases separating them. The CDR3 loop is CASSLGGNYEQYF. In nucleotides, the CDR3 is TGCGCCAGCAGCTTGGGAGGAAACTACGAGCAGTACTTC.

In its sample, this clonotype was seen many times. CDR3 sequence: CASSRQGLAGGGNIQYF. CDR3 in DNA: TGTGCCAGCTCGCGACAGGGACTAGCGGGAGGGGGGAACATTCAGTACTTC. This chain links TRBV11-2 with TRBJ2-4; 16 bases align to TRBD2. The CDR3 contains 17 residues. The J segment lost 7 bases and the V segment lost 8 bases, leaving 11 bases of the junction unmatched. Germline CDR1 is SGHAT and CDR2 is FQNNGV. The whole variable domain, remainder taken from reference TRBV11-2 and TRBJ2-4, is EAGVAQSPRYKIIEKRQSVAFWCNPISGHATLYWYQQILGQGPKLLIQFQNNGVVDDSQLPKDRFSAERLKGVDSTLKIQPAKLEDSAVYLCASSRQGLAGGGNIQYFGAGTRLSVL.

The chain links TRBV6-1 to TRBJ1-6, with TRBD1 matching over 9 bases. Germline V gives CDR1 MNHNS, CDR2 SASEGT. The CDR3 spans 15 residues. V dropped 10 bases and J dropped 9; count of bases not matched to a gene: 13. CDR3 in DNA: TGTGCCACACACGTAACAGGGGGCGCAGGTTCACCCCTCCACTTT. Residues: CATHVTGGAGSPLHF.

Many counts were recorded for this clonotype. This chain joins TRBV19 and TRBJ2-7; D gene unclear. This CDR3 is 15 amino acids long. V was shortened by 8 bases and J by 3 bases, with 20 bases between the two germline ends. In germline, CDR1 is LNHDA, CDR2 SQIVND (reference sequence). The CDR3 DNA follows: TGTGCCAGTCAAATGACCGTAAGCCCTGACTACGAGCAGTACTTC. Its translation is CASQMTVSPDYEQYF.

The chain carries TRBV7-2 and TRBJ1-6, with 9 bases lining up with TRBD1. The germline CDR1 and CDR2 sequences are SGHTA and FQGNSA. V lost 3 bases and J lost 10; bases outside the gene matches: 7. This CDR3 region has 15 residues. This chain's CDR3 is CASSLGQGTGSPLHF. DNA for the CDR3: TGTGCCAGCAGCTTGGGACAGGGCACGGGGTCACCCCTCCACTTT.

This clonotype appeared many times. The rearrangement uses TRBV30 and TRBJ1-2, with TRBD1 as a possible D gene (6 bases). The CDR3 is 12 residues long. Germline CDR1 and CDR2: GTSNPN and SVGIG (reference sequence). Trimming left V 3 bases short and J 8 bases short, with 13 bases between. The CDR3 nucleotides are TGTGCCTGGAGCGGGTCGGGGGCCGGCTACACCTTC. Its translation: CAWSGSGAGYTF.

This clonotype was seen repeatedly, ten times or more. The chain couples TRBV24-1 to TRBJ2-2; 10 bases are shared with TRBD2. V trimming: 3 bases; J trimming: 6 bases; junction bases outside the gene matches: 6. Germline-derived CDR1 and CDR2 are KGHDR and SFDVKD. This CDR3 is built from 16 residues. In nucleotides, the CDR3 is TGTGCCACCAGTGATCCCCACCTAGCGGGGGCCGGGGAGCTGTTTTTT. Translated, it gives CATSDPHLAGAGELFF.

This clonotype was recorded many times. The CDR3 here is CSARDGGEGNTEAFF. In DNA form, the CDR3 reads TGCAGTGCTAGAGATGGGGGGGAGGGGAACACTGAAGCTTTCTTT. The J gene is TRBJ1-1, the V gene TRBV20-1; the D gene is possibly TRBD1 (5 bases). Trimming cost V 0 bases and J 1 base, with 12 bases left between them. The CDR3 totals 15 residues. Germline V lookup: CDR1 DFQATT, CDR2 SNEGSKA (reference sequence).

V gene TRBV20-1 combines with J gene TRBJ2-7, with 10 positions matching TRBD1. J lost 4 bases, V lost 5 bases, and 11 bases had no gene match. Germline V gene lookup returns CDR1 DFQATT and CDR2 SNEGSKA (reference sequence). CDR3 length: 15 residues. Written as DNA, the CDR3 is TGCAGTGCTGCGCCCCCGGGACAGGGGTCTTACGAGCAGTACTTC. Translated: CSAAPPGQGSYEQYF.

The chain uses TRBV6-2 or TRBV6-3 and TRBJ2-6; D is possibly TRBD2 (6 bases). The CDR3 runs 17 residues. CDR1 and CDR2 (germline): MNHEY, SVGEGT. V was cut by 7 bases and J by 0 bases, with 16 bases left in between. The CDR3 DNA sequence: TGTGCCAGCATCCCCCTCGGAGGGGACTCTGGGGCCAACGTCCTGACTTTC. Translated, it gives CASIPLGGDSGANVLTF.

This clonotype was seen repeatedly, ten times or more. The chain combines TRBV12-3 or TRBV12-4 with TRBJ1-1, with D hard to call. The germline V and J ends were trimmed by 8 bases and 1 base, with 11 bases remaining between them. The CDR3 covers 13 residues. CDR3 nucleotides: TGTGCCAGCGGCTTCCCTCAGAACACTGAAGCTTTCTTT. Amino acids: CASGFPQNTEAFF.